The 26 T cell receptor beta chains below come from one sample, sequenced in a study of a mutant IDH1 vaccine in newly diagnosed glioma. Their antigens remain unidentified. The time point denotes: week 11, during vaccination. Doses comprised 300 ug of mutant IDH1 20-mer peptide each, plus topical imiquimod. Using immunoSEQ multiplex PCR, the repertoire was profiled, and TCRdb retains in-frame clones only, with some absent. The data hold 35,000 to 50,000 clones, with around 84% observed a single time. The sample in question was PBMCs, obtained from a glioma patient whose treatment included an IDH1 peptide vaccine. These TCRs come from a middle-aged man with glioma.

This chain uses TRBV19 with TRBJ2-1; TRBD2 is a possible D gene (5 bases). V was clipped by 3 bases and J by 8 bases, with 11 bases between them. Germline V gives CDR1 LNHDA, CDR2 SQIVND (reference sequence). This CDR3 is built from 13 residues. CDR3 region: CASSMTGRDEQFF. As DNA, the CDR3 is TGTGCCAGTAGTATGACGGGGAGAGATGAGCAGTTCTTC.

The chain recombines TRBV7-2 with TRBJ1-1; TRBD1 is a possible D gene (6 bases). Trimming stripped 4 bases from V and 1 base from J, with 10 bases between. In germline, CDR1 is SGHTA, CDR2 FQGNSA. CDR3 length: 14 residues. CDR3 region: CASSYDRQNTEAFF. In nucleotides, the CDR3 is TGTGCCAGCAGCTACGACAGGCAGAACACTGAAGCTTTCTTT.

This chain joins TRBV9 and TRBJ1-5; D is unclear. The V gene lost 3 bases and the J gene lost 4 bases, with 14 bases spanning the gap. The germline V gene encodes CDR1 SGDLS and CDR2 YYNGEE. The CDR3 has 15 residues. The chain's CDR3 is CASSALGGKNQPQHF. For the CDR3, the DNA is TGTGCCAGCAGCGCCTTGGGCGGGAAGAATCAGCCCCAGCATTTT.

This chain joins TRBV7-3 and TRBJ1-1, with a possible D match to TRBD1 (6 bases). The germline V and J ends were trimmed by 5 bases and 3 bases, with 13 bases remaining between them. The germline CDR1 and CDR2 sequences are SGHTA and FQGTGA. The CDR3 spans 14 residues. The CDR3 DNA is TGTGCCAGCAGCAAACAGGGTTGGGACACTGAAGCTTTCTTT. Its translation: CASSKQGWDTEAFF.

The V gene is TRBV19, the J gene TRBJ1-3; D may be TRBD1 (6 bases). The V end was cut by 5 bases, the J end by 0 bases, with 17 bases between. There are 17 residues in the CDR3. Per germline, CDR1 LNHDA and CDR2 SQIVND (reference sequence). This CDR3 is CASSVIVTGLSGNTIYF. The CDR3 DNA is TGTGCCAGTAGTGTCATCGTGACAGGACTCTCTGGAAACACCATATATTTT. The full variable domain, completed using reference TRBV19 and TRBJ1-3, is DGGITQSPKYLFRKEGQNVTLSCEQNLNHDAMYWYRQDPGQGLRLIYYSQIVNDFQKGDIAEGYSVSREKKESFPLTVTSAQKNPTAFYLCASSVIVTGLSGNTIYFGEGSWLTVV.

This chain connects TRBV7-2 to TRBJ2-7, with a possible D match to TRBD1 (7 bases). This CDR3 spans 14 amino acids. Germline loops: CDR1 SGHTA, CDR2 FQGNSA. Trimming stripped 5 bases from V and 6 bases from J, with 17 bases between. CDR3 nucleotides: TGTGCCAGCAGCCGCTCCGGAGGGGGCGTCGAGCAGTACTTC. This codes for CASSRSGGGVEQYF.

The chain has TRBV6-5 and TRBJ1-4; 8 positions agree with TRBD1. Germline V gene sequence: CDR1 MNHEY, CDR2 SVGAGI. V dropped 6 bases and J dropped 4; count of bases not matched to a gene: 7. CDR3 length: 15 amino acids. This CDR3 reads CASSYDRGRNEKLFF. Written as DNA, the CDR3 is TGTGCCAGCAGCTACGACAGGGGTCGTAATGAAAAACTGTTTTTT.

The rearrangement uses TRBV5-1 and TRBJ2-7; no reliable D call. Germline V gene lookup returns CDR1 SGHRS and CDR2 YFSETQ. Trimming left V 3 bases short and J 5 bases short, with 18 bases between. The CDR3 extends over 15 amino acids. CDR3 residues: CASSSDRVTSDEQYF. The CDR3 coding sequence is TGCGCCAGCAGCTCAGACCGGGTTACCAGCGACGAGCAGTACTTC.

This chain uses TRBV7-2 with TRBJ2-7; TRBD2 matches 9 bases. The CDR3 length is 17 residues. Germline values: CDR1 SGHTA, CDR2 FQGNSA. Trimming took 4 bases from V and 2 from J; bases not matched to a gene: 12. The chain's CDR3 is CASSSYGSGRLAYEQYF. CDR3 DNA sequence: TGTGCCAGCAGCTCGTATGGTAGCGGGAGACTGGCCTACGAGCAGTACTTC.

The rearrangement uses TRBV5-1 and TRBJ1-4, with TRBD1 identical over 11 bases. The germline CDR1 and CDR2 sequences are SGHRS and YFSETQ. With 4 bases clipped from V and 8 bases from J, the junction kept 7 bases outside the gene matches. The CDR3 runs to 15 residues. The CDR3 DNA is TGCGCCAGCAGCAGGACAGGGGGCGCGGGGGAAAAACTGTTTTTT. This sequence encodes CASSRTGGAGEKLFF. The variable domain in full, with the rest retrieved from reference TRBV5-1 and TRBJ1-4, is KAGVTQTPRYLIKTRGQQVTLSCSPISGHRSVSWYQQTPGQGLQFLFEYFSETQRNKGNFPGRFSGRQFSNSRSEMNVSTLELGDSALYLCASSRTGGAGEKLFFGSGTQLSVL.

The V call is TRBV18, the J call TRBJ1-4; 9 bases match TRBD1. CDR1 and CDR2 from the germline V gene are KGHSH and LQKENI. The CDR3 length is 18 residues. J gave up 0 bases and V 1 base, and 6 bases lay outside the gene matches. The CDR3 bases are TGTGCCAGCTCACCACTAGGGACAGGGATAGCAACTAATGAAAAACTGTTTTTT. Protein: CASSPLGTGIATNEKLFF.

This chain connects TRBV7-2 to TRBJ2-7; D possibly uses TRBD1 or TRBD2 (5 bases each). CDR1 SGHTA and CDR2 FQGNSA come from the germline V gene. Trimming stripped 5 bases from V and 2 bases from J, with 7 bases between. The CDR3 spans 12 residues. The CDR3: CASSRDPYEQYF. CDR3 DNA sequence: TGTGCCAGCAGCCGGGACCCCTACGAGCAGTACTTC.

This clone appeared once. The J gene is TRBJ2-1, the V gene TRBV7-9; TRBD2 might be the D (5 bases). Between the trimmed V and J ends, which lost 2 bases and 8 bases, there was a span of 13 bases. Germline loops: CDR1 SEHNR, CDR2 FQNEAQ (reference sequence). There are 14 residues in the CDR3. CDR3 amino acids: CASSLKSGADEQFF. Here the CDR3 DNA reads TGTGCCAGCAGCTTAAAAAGCGGAGCGGATGAGCAGTTCTTC. Combining the CDR3 with reference TRBV7-9 and TRBJ2-1 gives the whole variable domain DTGVSQNPRHKITKRGQNVTFRCDPISEHNRLYWYRQTLGQGPEFLTYFQNEAQLEKSRLLSDRFSAERPKGSFSTLEIQRTEQGDSAMYLCASSLKSGADEQFFGPGTRLTVL.

The gene calls are TRBV7-2 and TRBJ2-1, with 10 bases fitting TRBD2. The CDR3 contains 16 residues. Per germline, CDR1 SGHTA and CDR2 FQGNSA. Trimming cost V 3 bases and J 5 bases; bases outside gene matches: 7. CDR3 sequence: CASSLGPAGGDNEQFF. The CDR3 region has the DNA TGTGCCAGCAGCTTGGGGCCAGCGGGAGGGGACAATGAGCAGTTCTTC.

This clone occurred a few times. V gene TRBV15 combines with J gene TRBJ2-6; D unclear. This CDR3 region has 16 residues. CDR1 and CDR2 (germline): LNHNV, YYDKDF (reference sequence). The germline V and J ends were trimmed by 1 base and 3 bases, with 10 bases remaining between them. The CDR3, as DNA: TGTGCCACCAGCAGAGGGCAGAGGAGTGGGGCCAACGTCCTGACTTTC. Encoded protein: CATSRGQRSGANVLTF.

The gene calls are TRBV7-9 and TRBJ2-5; D may correspond to TRBD1 or TRBD2 (6 bases each). Germline lookup yields CDR1 SEHNR and CDR2 FQNEAQ (reference sequence). The length of the CDR3 is 11 residues. The V end lost 5 bases, the J end lost 12 bases, and 13 bases lay between the germline ends. Here the CDR3 DNA reads TGTGCCAGCAGCCAATGGGGGGCGGAGTACTTC. Translated, it gives CASSQWGAEYF. The whole variable domain, filled in from reference TRBV7-9 and TRBJ2-5, reads DTGVSQNPRHKITKRGQNVTFRCDPISEHNRLYWYRQTLGQGPEFLTYFQNEAQLEKSRLLSDRFSAERPKGSFSTLEIQRTEQGDSAMYLCASSQWGAEYFGPGTRLLVL.

V and J are TRBV2 and TRBJ2-6, with 9 nucleotides matching TRBD1. The CDR3 is 17 amino acids. V lost 9 bases to trimming and J lost 2 bases; unmatched junction nucleotides: 11. Germline V CDR1 and CDR2: SNHLY, FYNNEI. The CDR3 reads CARTRQGGSAGANVLTF. CDR3 coding DNA: TGTGCCAGGACAAGACAGGGGGGGTCGGCTGGGGCCAACGTCCTGACTTTC.

J is TRBJ1-2 and V is TRBV5-4, with 8 bases identical to TRBD1. This CDR3 is 14 amino acids long. V was clipped by 6 bases and J by 4 bases; unmatched bases: 8. CDR1 is SGHNT, CDR2 YYREEE, per germline (reference sequence). The CDR3 reads CASTKDRAGYGYTF. Here the CDR3 DNA reads TGTGCCAGCACTAAGGACAGGGCGGGCTATGGCTACACCTTC.

This chain connects TRBV2 to TRBJ2-7, with TRBD1 as a possible D gene (5 bases). This CDR3 is built from 12 residues. V was trimmed by 2 bases and J by 4 bases, leaving 6 bases between them. Germline V gene data show CDR1 as SNHLY and CDR2 as FYNNEI. This chain's CDR3 is CASSEQGYEQYF. The CDR3 DNA reads as TGTGCCAGCAGTGAACAGGGTTACGAGCAGTACTTC.

The V and J genes are TRBV7-2 and TRBJ2-3, with a weak D call TRBD2 (5 bases). CDR3 length: 14 residues. CDR1 is SGHTA and CDR2 is FQGNSA in the germline V gene. The germline V and J ends were trimmed by 1 base and 2 bases, with 7 bases remaining between them. CDR3 sequence reads: CASSLERITDTQYF. CDR3 in DNA: TGTGCCAGCAGCTTAGAGCGGATCACAGATACGCAGTATTTT.

This clone showed up just once. This chain uses TRBV28 with TRBJ2-2, with D perhaps given as TRBD1 or TRBD2 (5 bases each). CDR3 length: 14 residues. Germline-derived CDR1 and CDR2 are MDHEN and SYDVKM. Between the trimmed V and J ends, which lost 6 bases and 7 bases, there was a span of 15 bases. CDR3 amino acids: CASSPGTLGGELFF. CDR3 DNA sequence: TGTGCCAGCAGCCCCGGGACGTTGGGCGGGGAGCTGTTTTTT.

The rearrangement joins TRBV15 to TRBJ1-2, with D possibly being TRBD1 (6 bases). The CDR3 contains 15 residues. CDR1 and CDR2 (germline): LNHNV, YYDKDF (reference sequence). V was clipped by 6 bases and J by 2 bases, with 16 bases between them. The CDR3 is CATSPLQGANYGYTF. CDR3 sequence (DNA): TGTGCCACCAGTCCCCTACAGGGTGCGAACTATGGCTACACCTTC.

This clone has only a few counts. This chain links TRBV7-2 with TRBJ1-1, with a possible D match to TRBD1 (5 bases). The V end lost 4 bases, the J end lost 1 base, and 7 bases lay between the germline ends. The CDR3 loop spans 13 amino acids. CDR1 and CDR2 from the germline V gene are SGHTA and FQGNSA. The DNA for the CDR3 is TGTGCCAGCAGCTACGACAGGAACACTGAAGCTTTCTTT. Encoded protein: CASSYDRNTEAFF.

V is TRBV10-3 and J is TRBJ1-3; D not resolved. The CDR3 extends over 13 amino acids. Germline V gene lookup returns CDR1 ENHRY and CDR2 SYGVKD. With 8 bases removed from V and 4 bases from J, the gap between germline ends came to 12 bases. The CDR3 spells CAIQAPGGNTIYF. The CDR3 coding sequence is TGTGCCATCCAGGCCCCAGGAGGAAACACCATATATTTT.

V is TRBV14 and J is TRBJ2-3; tentatively, D is TRBD1 or TRBD2 (6 bases each). The CDR3 length is 15 residues. Germline-derived CDR1 and CDR2 are SGHDN and FVKESK. V gave up 4 bases and J gave up 8 bases, with 19 bases separating them. The CDR3 loop is CASSPGAGRGGTQYF. The CDR3 DNA reads TGTGCCAGCAGCCCGGGGGCGGGACGAGGAGGTACGCAGTATTTT.

V and J are TRBV9 and TRBJ2-1; D could derive from TRBD1 or TRBD2 (5 bases each). Per the germline V gene, CDR1 is SGDLS and CDR2 is YYNGEE. Trimming removed 1 base from V and 7 bases from J, with 9 bases in between. The CDR3 has 13 amino acids. The CDR3 region is CASSVQGGNEQFF. CDR3 nucleotides: TGTGCCAGCAGCGTACAGGGCGGGAATGAGCAGTTCTTC.